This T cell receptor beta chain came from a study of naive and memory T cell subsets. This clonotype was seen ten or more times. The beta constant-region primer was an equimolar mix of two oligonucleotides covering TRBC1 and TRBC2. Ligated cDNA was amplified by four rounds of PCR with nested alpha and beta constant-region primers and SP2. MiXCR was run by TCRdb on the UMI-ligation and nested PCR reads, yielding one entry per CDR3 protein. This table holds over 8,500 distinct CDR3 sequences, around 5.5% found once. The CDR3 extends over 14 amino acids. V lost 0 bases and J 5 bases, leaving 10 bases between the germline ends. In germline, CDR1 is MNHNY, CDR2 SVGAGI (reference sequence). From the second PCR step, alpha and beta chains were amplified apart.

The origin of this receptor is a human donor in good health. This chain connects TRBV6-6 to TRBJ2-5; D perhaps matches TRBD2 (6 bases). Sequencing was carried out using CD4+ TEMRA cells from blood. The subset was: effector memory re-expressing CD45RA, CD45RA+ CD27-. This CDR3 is CASSYSAGRETQYF. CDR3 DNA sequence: TGTGCCAGCAGTTACTCGGCGGGACGGGAGACCCAGTACTTC.